This TCR beta chain came from a study of Graves' ophthalmopathy and Graves' hyperthyroidism. From RNA, the CDR3 regions of TCR beta chains were amplified and sequenced. The first-round RT-PCR employed HTBI primers together with the Qiagen OneStep RT-PCR kit. A multiplex PCR was then performed as the second round. MiXCR, run by TCRdb on the multiplex PCR reads, gives a single entry per CDR3 protein. Counted here are hundreds of thousands of distinct CDR3 sequences, about 20% occurring once; the ten biggest clones make up around 7%. CDR3 length: 12 amino acids. Looked up from germline, CDR1 is SGHAT and CDR2 is FQNNGV. V lost 0 bases and J lost 11, with 8 bases in between. Ten or more counts support this clonotype.

The J gene is TRBJ1-5, the V gene TRBV11-2, with D maybe TRBD1 (5 bases). Source material: peripheral blood. The receptor was derived from a young woman with stable Graves' hyperthyroidism. Some clones in this sample may be carry-over from other donors' samples. The CDR3 DNA sequence: TGTGCCAGCAGCTTAGATGGGGGTTCCCAGCATTTT. Amino acids: CASSLDGGSQHF.